The clone carrying this TCR beta chain appeared many times. Its target is not known. This record comes from a study of T cells in Graves' hyperthyroidism and ophthalmopathy. Broader study findings: Among clonotypes expanded in thyroid above 0.001, most were also found in blood.

TCR beta CDR3 region amplification was performed from RNA transcripts. Primed by the HTBI set, a first-round RT-PCR was run on the TCR CDR3. Each CDR3 protein gets one entry after TCRdb re-called the multiplex PCR reads with MiXCR. The sample has some 370,000 distinct CDR3 sequences, more than 13% seen once. Trimming took off 5 bases at V and 4 bases at J, with 18 bases between the two ends. The CDR3 totals 15 residues. Each diagnosis drew on symptoms, thyroxine, TRAb, thyroid ultrasound and orbital computed tomography findings. This chain uses TRBV12-3 or TRBV12-4 with TRBJ2-7; D remains unclear. The sequence derives from a man in his fifties or sixties with Graves' ophthalmopathy. The sequenced sample was blood. CDR3 region: CASSINSGSFYEQYF. The CDR3, as DNA: TGTGCCAGCAGTATTAACTCTGGTAGTTTTTACGAGCAGTACTTC.